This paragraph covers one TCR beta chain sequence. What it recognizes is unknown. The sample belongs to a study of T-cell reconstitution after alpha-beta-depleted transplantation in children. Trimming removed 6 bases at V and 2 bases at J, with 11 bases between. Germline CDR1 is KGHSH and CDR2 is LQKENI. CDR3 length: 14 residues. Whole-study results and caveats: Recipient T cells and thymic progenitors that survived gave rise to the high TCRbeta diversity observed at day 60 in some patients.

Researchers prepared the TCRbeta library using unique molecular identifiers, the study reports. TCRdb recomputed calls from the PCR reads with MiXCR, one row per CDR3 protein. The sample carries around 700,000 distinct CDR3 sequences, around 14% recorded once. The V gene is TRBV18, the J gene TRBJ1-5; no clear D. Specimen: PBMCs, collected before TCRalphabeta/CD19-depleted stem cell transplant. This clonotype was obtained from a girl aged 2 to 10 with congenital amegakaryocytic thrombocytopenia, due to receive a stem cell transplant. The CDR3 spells CASSSEPGNQPQHF. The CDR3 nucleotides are TGTGCCAGCTCCAGCGAACCCGGCAATCAGCCCCAGCATTTT.